Presented here are 14 T cell receptor beta chains from one specimen sequenced in a study of T cell responses to AZD1222 COVID-19 vaccine. Here immunoSEQ multiplex PCR was the method, and the copy in TCRdb shows in-frame clones only, minus some. The sample lists 120,000 to 150,000 clones, around 89% seen once, with approximately 2.1% in the top ten. The material was peripheral blood, obtained on day 0 of AZD1222 vaccination. These receptors all come from an adult in good health.

The chain recombines TRBV7-3 with TRBJ2-1; D is uncertain. CDR3 length: 14 amino acids. CDR1 and CDR2 from the germline V gene are SGHTA and FQGTGA. Trimming left V 3 bases short and J 5 bases short, with 11 bases between. The CDR3 DNA follows: TGTGCCAGCAGCTTCGGCGGTTACAACAATGAGCAGTTCTTC. It is translated as CASSFGGYNNEQFF.

In its sample, this clone was seen once. The J gene is TRBJ1-4, the V gene TRBV6-5; D remains unclear. V was shortened by 5 bases and J by 0 bases, with 7 bases between the two germline ends. This CDR3 contains 14 residues. Germline values: CDR1 MNHEY, CDR2 SVGAGI. CDR3 coding DNA: TGTGCCAGCAGTCTGTTCCCAACTAATGAAAAACTGTTTTTT. Translating it yields CASSLFPTNEKLFF.

The genes are TRBV28 and TRBJ2-7; no clear D. Trimming took off 8 bases at V and 3 bases at J, with 20 bases between the two ends. Germline V CDR1 and CDR2: MDHEN, SYDVKM. This CDR3 has 15 amino acids. In nucleotides, the CDR3 is TGTGCCAGCGTTTATGGCGGTGGTAAGAACTACGAGCAGTACTTC. Amino acid sequence: CASVYGGGKNYEQYF.

V usage is TRBV9 and J usage is TRBJ2-3; D is ambiguous. The CDR3 has 12 amino acids. Trimming took off 4 bases at V and 0 bases at J, with 3 bases between the two ends. Germline V lookup: CDR1 SGDLS, CDR2 YYNGEE. This CDR3 reads CASSPSTDTQYF. The CDR3, as DNA: TGTGCCAGCAGCCCGAGCACAGATACGCAGTATTTT.

The rearrangement uses TRBV10-3 and TRBJ1-1, with unresolved D. V was clipped by 8 bases and J by 0 bases, with 7 bases between them. This CDR3 has 12 residues. Germline V gene data show CDR1 as ENHRY and CDR2 as SYGVKD. The CDR3 here is CAIGKMNTEAFF. CDR3 DNA sequence: TGTGCCATCGGGAAAATGAACACTGAAGCTTTCTTT.

The chain recombines TRBV30 with TRBJ2-2; a weak D match, TRBD1 (5 bases). Trimming pared 5 bases from V and 8 bases from J, leaving 21 bases between. The germline V gene has CDR1 GTSNPN and CDR2 SVGIG (reference sequence). The CDR3 is 15 amino acids. The CDR3 nucleotides read TGTGCCTGGGTCCACATGGGGCAGGGTCAAGGGGAGCTGTTTTTT. Protein product: CAWVHMGQGQGELFF.

The V and J genes are TRBV5-6 and TRBJ2-5; 9 bases fit TRBD2. After removal of 1 base from V and 2 bases from J, the junction contained 3 bases not matched to a gene. The CDR3 consists of 15 residues. The germline V gene encodes CDR1 SGHDT and CDR2 YYEEEE. The CDR3 nucleotides are TGTGCCAGCAGCTTGCTAGCGGGGACACAAGAGACCCAGTACTTC. Encoded protein: CASSLLAGTQETQYF.

The chain carries TRBV28 and TRBJ1-5, with no clear D. The CDR3 runs 14 residues. V was shortened by 6 bases and J by 3 bases, with 12 bases between the two germline ends. Germline V CDR1 and CDR2: MDHEN, SYDVKM. CDR3 loop: CASRVGSNNQPQHF. The CDR3 DNA reads TGTGCCAGCAGGGTAGGTTCTAACAATCAGCCCCAGCATTTT.

The rearrangement uses TRBV5-1 and TRBJ2-7; D may be TRBD2 (6 bases). The CDR3 consists of 14 residues. Germline values: CDR1 SGHRS, CDR2 YFSETQ. V was trimmed by 0 bases and J by 6 bases, leaving 13 bases between them. This CDR3 is CASSLGTLASEQYF. In DNA form, the CDR3 reads TGCGCCAGCAGCTTGGGGACACTAGCATCCGAGCAGTACTTC.

This chain uses TRBV9 with TRBJ2-1; possibly TRBD1 or TRBD2 for D (6 bases each). V lost 7 bases and J lost 13, with 21 bases in between. Germline V gene lookup returns CDR1 SGDLS and CDR2 YYNGEE. The CDR3 length is 13 residues. CDR3 protein: CASSPRGRQGQFF. As DNA, the CDR3 is TGTGCCAGCTCTCCACGGGGGCGGCAAGGACAGTTCTTC.

The chain has TRBV12-3 or TRBV12-4 and TRBJ2-7; 9 bases are shared with TRBD1. The CDR3 spans 13 residues. The junction had 4 bases not matched to a gene; V was cut back by 4 bases and J by 6 bases. The CDR3 nucleotides are TGTGCCAGCAGTTACAGGGGGCTCGGCGAGCAGTACTTC. Protein: CASSYRGLGEQYF.

V gene TRBV27 combines with J gene TRBJ2-5; D remains unclear. The CDR3 is 12 amino acids. V was shortened by 4 bases and J by 3 bases, with 6 bases between the two germline ends. The germline V gene has CDR1 MNHEY and CDR2 SMNVEV (reference sequence). CDR3 residues: CASSSQKETQYF. CDR3 DNA: TGTGCCAGCAGTTCACAGAAAGAGACCCAGTACTTC.

The V call is TRBV6-2 or TRBV6-3, the J call TRBJ2-1; D is unclear. The CDR3 has 15 amino acids. Germline lookup yields CDR1 MNHEY and CDR2 SVGEGT. V lost 0 bases to trimming and J lost 1 base, with 7 bases between them. This CDR3 reads CASSYSWVSYNEQFF. The CDR3 bases are TGTGCCAGCAGTTACTCCTGGGTATCCTACAATGAGCAGTTCTTC.

This clone was seen a single time. The J gene is TRBJ1-2, the V gene TRBV7-2, with 7 bases fitting TRBD1. Germline CDR1 SGHTA, CDR2 FQGNSA. The CDR3 sequence is 13 residues long. V was clipped by 1 base and J by 8 bases; unmatched bases: 4. Here the CDR3 reads CASSLDRTGGYTF. The CDR3 bases are TGTGCCAGCAGCTTAGACCGGACAGGCGGCTACACCTTC.